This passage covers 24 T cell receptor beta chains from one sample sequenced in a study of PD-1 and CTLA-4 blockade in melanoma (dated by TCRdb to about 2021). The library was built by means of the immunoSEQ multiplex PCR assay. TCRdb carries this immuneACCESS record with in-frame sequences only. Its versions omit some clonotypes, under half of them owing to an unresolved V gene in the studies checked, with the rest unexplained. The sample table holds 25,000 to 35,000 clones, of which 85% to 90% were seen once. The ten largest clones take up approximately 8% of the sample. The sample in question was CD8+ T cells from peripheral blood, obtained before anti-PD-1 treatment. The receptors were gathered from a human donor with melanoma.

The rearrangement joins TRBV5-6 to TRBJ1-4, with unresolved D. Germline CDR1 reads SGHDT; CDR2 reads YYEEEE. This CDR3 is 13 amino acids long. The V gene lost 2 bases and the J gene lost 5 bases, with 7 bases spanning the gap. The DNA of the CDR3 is TGTGCCAGCAGCTTTGGGAAGAATGAAAAACTGTTTTTT. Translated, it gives CASSFGKNEKLFF.

CDR3 sequence reads: CSSSGGADYTQYF. The DNA for the CDR3 is TGCAGCTCGTCCGGGGGAGCCGACTATACGCAGTATTTT. The genes are TRBV29-1 and TRBJ2-3, with a weak D call TRBD2 (6 bases). Looked up from germline, CDR1 is SQVTM and CDR2 is ANQGSEA. The ends were cut back, 8 bases at V and 7 bases at J, with 19 bases in the middle. The CDR3 contains 13 residues.

The DNA for the CDR3 is TGTGCCAGCAGTGAAGGGACAGGGCGCTACGAGCAGTACTTC. It yields the protein CASSEGTGRYEQYF. The chain recombines TRBV6-1 with TRBJ2-7, with 8 bases that match TRBD1. Losses at the gene ends were 1 base for V and 3 bases for J; bases not matched to a gene: 2. The length of the CDR3 is 14 residues. Germline assignment: CDR1 MNHNS and CDR2 SASEGT.

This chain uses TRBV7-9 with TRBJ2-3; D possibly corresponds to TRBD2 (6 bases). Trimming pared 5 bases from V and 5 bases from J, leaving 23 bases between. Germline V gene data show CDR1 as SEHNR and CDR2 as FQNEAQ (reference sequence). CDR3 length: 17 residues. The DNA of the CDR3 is TGTGCCAGCAGCCCTTTAGAGGAGGGCCGCACGGGAGATACGCAGTATTTT. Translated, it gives CASSPLEEGRTGDTQYF. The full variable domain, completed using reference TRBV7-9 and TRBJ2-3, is DTGVSQNPRHKITKRGQNVTFRCDPISEHNRLYWYRQTLGQGPEFLTYFQNEAQLEKSRLLSDRFSAERPKGSFSTLEIQRTEQGDSAMYLCASSPLEEGRTGDTQYFGPGTRLTVL.

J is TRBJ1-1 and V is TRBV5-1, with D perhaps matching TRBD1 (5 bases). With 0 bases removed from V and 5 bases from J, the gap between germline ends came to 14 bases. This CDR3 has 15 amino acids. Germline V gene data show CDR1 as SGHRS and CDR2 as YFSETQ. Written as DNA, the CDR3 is TGCGCCAGCAGCTTGGCTATCCTCGGGGGGACTGAAGCTTTCTTT. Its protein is CASSLAILGGTEAFF.

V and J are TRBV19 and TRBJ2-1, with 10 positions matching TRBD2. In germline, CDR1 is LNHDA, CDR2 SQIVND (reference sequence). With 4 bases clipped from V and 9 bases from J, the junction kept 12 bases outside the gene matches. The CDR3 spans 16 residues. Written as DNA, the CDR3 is TGTGCCAGTAGTACCCTGTCCGGGACTAGCGTGAGTGAGCAGTTCTTC. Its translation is CASSTLSGTSVSEQFF.

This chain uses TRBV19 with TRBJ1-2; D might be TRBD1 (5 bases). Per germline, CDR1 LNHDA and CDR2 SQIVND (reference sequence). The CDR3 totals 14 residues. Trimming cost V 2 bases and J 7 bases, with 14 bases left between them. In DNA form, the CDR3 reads TGTGCCAGTAGTATAACCCCCGGCGGGGGTGGCTACACCTTC. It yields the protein CASSITPGGGGYTF.

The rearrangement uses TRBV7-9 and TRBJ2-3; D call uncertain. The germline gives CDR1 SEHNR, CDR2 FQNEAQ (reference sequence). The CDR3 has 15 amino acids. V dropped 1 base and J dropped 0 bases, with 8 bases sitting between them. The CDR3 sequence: CASSLVAASTDTQYF. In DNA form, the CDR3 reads TGTGCCAGCAGCTTAGTGGCGGCTAGCACAGATACGCAGTATTTT.

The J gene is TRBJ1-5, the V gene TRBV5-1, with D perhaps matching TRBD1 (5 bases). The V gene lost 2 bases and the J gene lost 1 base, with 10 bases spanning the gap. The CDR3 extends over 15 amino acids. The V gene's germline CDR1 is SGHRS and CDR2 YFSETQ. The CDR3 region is CASSLYGASNQPQHF. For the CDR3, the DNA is TGCGCCAGCAGCTTATACGGGGCGAGCAATCAGCCCCAGCATTTT.

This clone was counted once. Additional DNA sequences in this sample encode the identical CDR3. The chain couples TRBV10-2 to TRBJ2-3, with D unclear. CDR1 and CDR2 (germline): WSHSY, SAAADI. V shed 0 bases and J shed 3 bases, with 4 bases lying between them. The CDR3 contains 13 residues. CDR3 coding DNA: TGCGCCAGCAGTGAGTCGCGAACAGATACGCAGTATTTT. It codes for CASSESRTDTQYF.

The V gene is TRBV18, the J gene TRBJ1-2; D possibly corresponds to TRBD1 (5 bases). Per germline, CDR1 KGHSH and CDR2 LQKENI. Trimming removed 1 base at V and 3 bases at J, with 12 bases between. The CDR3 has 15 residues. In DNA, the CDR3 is TGTGCCAGCTCACCACTGGGGGAGCTAGACTATGGCTACACCTTC. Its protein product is CASSPLGELDYGYTF.

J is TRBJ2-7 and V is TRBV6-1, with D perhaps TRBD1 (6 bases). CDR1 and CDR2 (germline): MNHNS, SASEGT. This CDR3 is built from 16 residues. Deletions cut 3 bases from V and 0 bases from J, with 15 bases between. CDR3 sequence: CASSEGAWGTSYEQYF. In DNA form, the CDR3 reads TGTGCCAGCAGTGAGGGGGCTTGGGGGACCTCCTACGAGCAGTACTTC.

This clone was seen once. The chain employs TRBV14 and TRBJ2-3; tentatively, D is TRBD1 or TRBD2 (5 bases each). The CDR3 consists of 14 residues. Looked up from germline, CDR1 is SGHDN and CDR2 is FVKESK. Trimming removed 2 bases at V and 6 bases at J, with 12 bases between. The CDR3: CASSQPLWGDTQYF. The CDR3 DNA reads TGTGCCAGCAGCCAACCGCTTTGGGGGGATACGCAGTATTTT.

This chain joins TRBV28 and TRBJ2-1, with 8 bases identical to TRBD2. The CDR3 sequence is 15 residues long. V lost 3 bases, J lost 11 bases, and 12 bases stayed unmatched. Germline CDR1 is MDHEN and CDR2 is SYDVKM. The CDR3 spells CASSLGGLGPEKQFF. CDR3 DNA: TGTGCCAGCAGTTTGGGGGGACTAGGACCGGAAAAGCAGTTCTTC.

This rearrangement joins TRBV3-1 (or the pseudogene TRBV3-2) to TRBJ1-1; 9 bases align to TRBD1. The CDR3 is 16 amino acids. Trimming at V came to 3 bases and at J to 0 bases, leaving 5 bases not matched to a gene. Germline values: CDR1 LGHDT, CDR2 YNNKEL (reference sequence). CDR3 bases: TGTGCCAGCAGCCACCCCGGGACAGGGATGAACACTGAAGCTTTCTTT. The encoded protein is CASSHPGTGMNTEAFF.

CDR3 nucleotide sequence: TGTGCCAGCAGTTCGCTTGGGACAGGACTTCAACATTTT. Amino acids: CASSSLGTGLQHF. The gene calls are TRBV6-5 and TRBJ1-5; 8 bases agree with TRBD1. The CDR3 sequence is 13 residues long. V gave up 4 bases and J gave up 16 bases; unmatched junction bases: 12. Germline CDR1 and CDR2: MNHEY and SVGAGI.

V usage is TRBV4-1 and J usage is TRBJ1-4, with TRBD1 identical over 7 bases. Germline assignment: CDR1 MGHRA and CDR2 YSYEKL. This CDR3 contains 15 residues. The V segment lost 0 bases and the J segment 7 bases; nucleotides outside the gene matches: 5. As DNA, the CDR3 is TGCGCCAGCAGCCAAGAAGGCAGGGGGATTGAAAAACTGTTTTTT. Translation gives CASSQEGRGIEKLFF.

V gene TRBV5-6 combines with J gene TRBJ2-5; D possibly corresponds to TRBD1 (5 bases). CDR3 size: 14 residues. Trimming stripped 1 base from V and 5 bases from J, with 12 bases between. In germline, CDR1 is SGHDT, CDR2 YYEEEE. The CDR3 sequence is CASSLKSGSETQYF. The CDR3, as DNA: TGTGCCAGCAGCTTGAAGTCAGGGTCCGAGACCCAGTACTTC.

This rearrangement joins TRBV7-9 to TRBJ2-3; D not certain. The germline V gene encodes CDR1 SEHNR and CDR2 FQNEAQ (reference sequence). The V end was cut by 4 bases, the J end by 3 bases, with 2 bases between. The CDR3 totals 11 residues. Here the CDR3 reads CASSSTDTQYF. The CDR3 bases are TGTGCCAGCAGCTCAACAGATACGCAGTATTTT.

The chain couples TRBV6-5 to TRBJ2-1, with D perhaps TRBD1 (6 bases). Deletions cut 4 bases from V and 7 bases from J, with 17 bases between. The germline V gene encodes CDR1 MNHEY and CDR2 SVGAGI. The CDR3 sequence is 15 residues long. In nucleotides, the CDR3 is TGTGCCAGCAGTTCAGGGGAGAGCATTCAGAATGAGCAGTTCTTC. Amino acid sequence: CASSSGESIQNEQFF.

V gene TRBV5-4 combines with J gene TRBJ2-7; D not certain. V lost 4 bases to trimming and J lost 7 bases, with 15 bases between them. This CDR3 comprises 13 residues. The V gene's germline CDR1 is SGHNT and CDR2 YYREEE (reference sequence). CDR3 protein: CASSDRTYEEQYF. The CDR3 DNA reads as TGTGCCAGCAGCGACCGTACCTACGAGGAGCAGTACTTC.

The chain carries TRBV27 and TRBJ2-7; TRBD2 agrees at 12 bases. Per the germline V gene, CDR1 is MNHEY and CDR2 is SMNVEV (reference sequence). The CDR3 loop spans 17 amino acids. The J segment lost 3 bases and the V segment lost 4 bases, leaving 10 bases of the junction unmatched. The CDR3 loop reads CASSSRSTSGSIYEQYF. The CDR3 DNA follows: TGTGCCAGCAGTTCTCGATCGACTAGCGGGAGTATCTACGAGCAGTACTTC.

CDR3 sequence: CASSPTEGWVLNTEAFF. Written as DNA, the CDR3 is TGTGCCAGCAGCCCAACGGAAGGTTGGGTGTTGAACACTGAAGCTTTCTTT. The V and J genes are TRBV7-9 and TRBJ1-1; D gene ambiguous. Germline CDR1 SEHNR, CDR2 FQNEAQ (reference sequence). The V end was cut by 5 bases, the J end by 0 bases, with 19 bases between. The CDR3 length is 17 residues.

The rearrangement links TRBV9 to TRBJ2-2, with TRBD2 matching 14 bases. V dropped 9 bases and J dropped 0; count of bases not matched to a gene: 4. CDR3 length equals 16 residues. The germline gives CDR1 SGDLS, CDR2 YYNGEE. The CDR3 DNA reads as TGTGCCACCCGACTAGCGGGAGGGCCGAACACCGGGGAGCTGTTTTTT. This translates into CATRLAGGPNTGELFF.